Many counts were recorded for the clone carrying this T cell receptor (beta chain). The sample is drawn from a study of spatial heterogeneity in lung cancer. Time point noted: sample taken at primary tumor resection. The study sequenced unsorted whole RNA from tumor, nontumor lung or frozen PBMC. Every cDNA TCR molecule received its own unique molecular identifier. TCRdb reprocessed the 5' RACE reads with MiXCR, giving one entry per CDR3 protein. The data hold about 82,000 distinct CDR3 sequences, with over 9.5% observed a single time. V lost 6 bases to trimming and J lost 7 bases; unmatched junction nucleotides: 11. CDR3 length: 14 residues.

The chain joins TRBV23-1 to TRBJ2-5; 7 bases are shared with TRBD2. TRBV23-1 is given ORF status, its function remaining uncertain. Sample: PBMCs, taken at surgery. The TCR originated in a male donor with early-stage non-small cell lung cancer. CDR3 sequence (DNA): TGCGCCAGCAGAGGGGAAGGCAGGGAGGGGACCCAGTACTTC. Its protein product is CASRGEGREGTQYF.